There are many counts of the clone carrying this T cell receptor beta chain. The antigen is not known. The entry originates in a study of T cell clonality in common variable immunodeficiency. Study-level points and caveats: Compared with controls, CVID subjects had fewer shared TCRbeta clones. TCRbeta clonality was increased in CVID versus healthy controls.

TCRdb's copy holds only in-frame clones and misses some; the assay was immunoSEQ multiplex PCR. The table lists 40,000 to 50,000 clones, with no singletons. This TCR derives from a person aged 18 to 69 in good health. Sequencing input: peripheral blood mononuclear cells.

Here the CDR3 reads CSVGPFKSGSIHEQYF. The covered CDR3 bases are TGCAGCGTTGGGCCCTTTAAAAGCGGGAGTATCCACGAG. The V gene is TRBV29-1, the J gene TRBJ2-7; TRBD2 aligns across 8 bases. The read terminates 3 residues ahead of where the CDR3 ends, so the germline J gene completes it. Looked up from germline, CDR1 is SQVTM and CDR2 is ANQGSEA. V lost 4 bases to trimming and J lost 5 bases; unmatched junction nucleotides: 16. This CDR3 has 16 residues.